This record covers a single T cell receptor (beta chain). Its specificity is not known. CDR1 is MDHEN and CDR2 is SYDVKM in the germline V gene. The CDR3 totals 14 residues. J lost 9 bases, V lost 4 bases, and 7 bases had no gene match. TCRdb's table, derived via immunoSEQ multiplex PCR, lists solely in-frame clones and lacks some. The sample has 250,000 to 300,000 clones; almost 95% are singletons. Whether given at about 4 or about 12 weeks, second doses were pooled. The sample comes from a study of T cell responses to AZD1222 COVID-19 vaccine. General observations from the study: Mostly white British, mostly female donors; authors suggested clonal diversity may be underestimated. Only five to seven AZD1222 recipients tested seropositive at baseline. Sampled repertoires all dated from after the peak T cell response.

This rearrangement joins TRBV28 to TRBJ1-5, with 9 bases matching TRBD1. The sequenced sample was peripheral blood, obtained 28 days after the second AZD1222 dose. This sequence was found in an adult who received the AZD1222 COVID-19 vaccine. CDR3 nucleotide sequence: TGTGCCAGCAGTTCTTACAGGGGGCGAGGGCCCCAGCATTTT. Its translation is CASSSYRGRGPQHF.